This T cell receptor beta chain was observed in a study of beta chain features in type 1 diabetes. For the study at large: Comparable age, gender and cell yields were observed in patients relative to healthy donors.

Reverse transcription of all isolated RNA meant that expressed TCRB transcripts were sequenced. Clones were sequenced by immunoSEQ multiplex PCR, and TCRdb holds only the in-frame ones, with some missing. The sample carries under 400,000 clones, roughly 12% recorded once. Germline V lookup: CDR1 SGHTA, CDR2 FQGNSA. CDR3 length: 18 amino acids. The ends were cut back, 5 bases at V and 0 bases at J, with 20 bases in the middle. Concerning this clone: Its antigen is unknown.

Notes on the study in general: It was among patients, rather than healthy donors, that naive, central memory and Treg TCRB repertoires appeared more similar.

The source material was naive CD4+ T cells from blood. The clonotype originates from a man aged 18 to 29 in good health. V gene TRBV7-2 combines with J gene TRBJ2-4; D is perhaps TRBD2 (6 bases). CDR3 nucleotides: TGTGCCAGCAGCCCCGAAAGGAGGGCCTGGTTAGCCAAAAACATTCAGTACTTC. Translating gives CASSPERRAWLAKNIQYF.